This T cell receptor (beta chain) was sequenced in a study of cytomegalovirus exposure and HLA in healthy donors. Study-wide findings and caveats: What a later analysis reportedly showed was that an Asian-associated ancestry cluster had fewer N-insertions than the roughly 720-donor mean. The classifier, whose performance was assessed in both the original and validation cohorts, reportedly diagnosed cytomegalovirus status with high specificity and sensitivity. Most of the TCR beta V segments (in an earlier analysis) were productive either about 87% or about 30% of the time.

Germline CDR1 MDHEN, CDR2 SYDVKM. The CDR3 sequence is 16 residues long. Trimming removed 4 bases at V and 0 bases at J, with 14 bases between. Concerning this clone itself: The antigen is not known.

PCR primers comprised 60 Vbeta and 13 Jbeta primers. The assay was immunoSEQ multiplex PCR, and TCRdb's table has in-frame clones only and misses some. The repertoire holds about 61,000 clones, with roughly 90% as singletons. The receptor comes from a man aged 25 to 40 in good health and CMV-seropositive. This chain connects TRBV28 to TRBJ2-3, with no clear D. Sequencing input: PBMCs. For the CDR3, the DNA is TGTGCCAGCAGTTCCCTCCAGCGCACTAGCACAGATACGCAGTATTTT. Translating gives CASSSLQRTSTDTQYF. Filled out from reference TRBV28 and TRBJ2-3, the complete variable domain reads DVKVTQSSRYLVKRTGEKVFLECVQDMDHENMFWYRQDPGLGLRLIYFSYDVKMKEKGDIPEGYSVSREKKERFSLILESASTNQTSMYLCASSSLQRTSTDTQYFGPGTRLTVL.